The clone carrying this T cell receptor beta chain was detected only a few times. Its antigen is currently unknown. Time point described: persistent/refractory GD, antithyroid drugs over 5 years with positive TRAb. Extracted PBMC RNA gave rise to the TCR library. The source of the sample is a study of regulatory T cells in long-lasting Graves disease. Sequencing libraries for TCR beta were prepared with iRepertoire HTBI primers and Arm-PCR of CDR3 regions. Each CDR3 protein is one row after TCRdb ran MiXCR on the multiplex PCR reads. The top ten hold less than 25% of the sample, which has fewer than 400,000 distinct CDR3 sequences, less than 25% seen once. Germline CDR1 reads MDHEN; CDR2 reads SYDVKM. The ends were cut back, 2 bases at V and 5 bases at J, with 7 bases in the middle. This CDR3 is built from 13 residues. General study findings and limits: Limited sample numbers may have lowered accuracy.

The TCR sequence derives from a female donor with Graves disease. The chain has TRBV28 and TRBJ2-1, with D unclear. Sample: peripheral blood mononuclear cells (PBMCs), taken when the disease was refractory, from a patient treated with antithyroid drugs. This CDR3 reads CASSLATNNEQFF. CDR3 nucleotide sequence: TGTGCCAGCAGTTTAGCCACCAACAATGAGCAGTTCTTC.